One and the same sample provided the 20 T cell receptor beta chains below, sequenced in a study of T cell responses to AZD1222 COVID-19 vaccine. TCRdb's copy holds only in-frame clones and misses some; the assay was immunoSEQ multiplex PCR. The sample yields about 120,000 clones, 90% seen once. Sequencing used peripheral blood, obtained on day 0 of MenACWY control vaccination. These receptors were collected from an adult in good health.

V is TRBV7-3 and J is TRBJ2-7, with a tentative D call TRBD1 (6 bases). This CDR3 spans 13 amino acids. Deletions cut 3 bases from V and 7 bases from J, with 13 bases between. The germline gives CDR1 SGHTA, CDR2 FQGTGA. The CDR3 DNA follows: TGTGCCAGCAGCTTGGTAGGGGGAAATGAGCAGTACTTC. It encodes CASSLVGGNEQYF.

This chain uses TRBV15 with TRBJ1-4; D is ambiguous. This CDR3 is 16 amino acids long. The V and J ends lost 0 bases and 7 bases respectively, with 15 bases between them. Germline assignment: CDR1 LNHNV and CDR2 YYDKDF (reference sequence). The CDR3 loop is CATSRDSSARSEKLFF. CDR3 nucleotide sequence: TGTGCCACCAGCAGAGACTCTTCGGCCAGGAGTGAAAAACTGTTTTTT. Supplemented by reference TRBV15 and TRBJ1-4, the full variable domain reads DAMVIQNPRYQVTQFGKPVTLSCSQTLNHNVMYWYQQKSSQAPKLLFHYYDKDFNNEADTPDNFQSRRPNTSFCFLDIRSPGLGDTAMYLCATSRDSSARSEKLFFGSGTQLSVL.

This chain connects TRBV12-5 to TRBJ2-2, with 10 bases lining up with TRBD1. The V and J ends lost 6 bases and 6 bases, in that order; junction bases with no gene match: 7. The CDR3 runs 15 residues. Germline CDR1 and CDR2: LGHNT and FRNRAP. CDR3 protein: CASGKDRGPAGELFF. DNA of the CDR3: TGTGCTAGTGGAAAAGACAGGGGGCCGGCCGGGGAGCTGTTTTTT.

The V call is TRBV27, the J call TRBJ2-5, with 8 bases aligning to TRBD1. This CDR3 region has 15 residues. The germline gives CDR1 MNHEY, CDR2 SMNVEV (reference sequence). V dropped 0 bases and J dropped 6; count of bases not matched to a gene: 6. CDR3 protein: CASSLSLGQGKTQYF. The CDR3 DNA follows: TGTGCCAGCAGTTTATCCCTCGGACAGGGAAAGACCCAGTACTTC.

This clone was observed once. V and J are TRBV6-1 and TRBJ1-6; D unclear. The V gene's germline CDR1 is MNHNS and CDR2 SASEGT. This CDR3 has 15 amino acids. The V and J ends lost 0 bases and 9 bases respectively, with 12 bases between them. CDR3 nucleotides: TGTGCCAGCAGTGAAGCAGCAGGAGATGGTTCACCCCTCCACTTT. This gives the protein CASSEAAGDGSPLHF.

The gene calls are TRBV6-5 and TRBJ2-2; 9 bases line up with TRBD1. Germline CDR1 reads MNHEY; CDR2 reads SVGAGI. This CDR3 is 15 amino acids long. Germline trimming cut 6 bases from V and 6 bases from J; bases unmatched to any gene: 8. The CDR3: CASSGQGRWSGELFF. For the CDR3, the DNA is TGTGCCAGCAGCGGACAGGGGAGGTGGTCCGGGGAGCTGTTTTTT.

This chain uses TRBV27 with TRBJ2-1; TRBD2 aligns across 11 bases. The CDR3 totals 18 residues. Germline V lookup: CDR1 MNHEY, CDR2 SMNVEV (reference sequence). V trimming: 2 bases; J trimming: 4 bases; junction bases outside the gene matches: 10. CDR3 coding DNA: TGTGCCAGCAGTTTAGTGCTAGCGGGAGGTACCGTATACAATGAGCAGTTCTTC. Its translation: CASSLVLAGGTVYNEQFF.

This clone was observed a single time. This chain links TRBV6-5 with TRBJ2-2, with a possible D match to TRBD2 (6 bases). Trimming stripped 8 bases from V and 4 bases from J, with 14 bases between. From germline, CDR1 is MNHEY and CDR2 SVGAGI. The CDR3 is made up of 14 amino acids. CDR3 region: CASQEFGGTGELFF. The CDR3 DNA reads TGTGCCAGCCAAGAATTCGGGGGCACCGGGGAGCTGTTTTTT.

The chain recombines TRBV19 with TRBJ2-1; TRBD1 aligns across 9 bases. CDR3 size: 15 residues. Trimming removed 5 bases from V and 7 bases from J; junction bases left unmatched: 9. Germline lookup yields CDR1 LNHDA and CDR2 SQIVND (reference sequence). Written as DNA, the CDR3 is TGTGCCAGTAGTTTCCGACAGGGGGGGGCAAATGAGCAGTTCTTC. It is translated as CASSFRQGGANEQFF.

The rearrangement links TRBV5-1 to TRBJ2-6, with 10 bases aligning to TRBD1. From germline, CDR1 is SGHRS and CDR2 YFSETQ. The CDR3 extends over 19 amino acids. Trimming removed 4 bases from V and 0 bases from J; junction bases left unmatched: 10. This chain's CDR3 is CASSQPGGQGSSGANVLTF. The CDR3 DNA follows: TGCGCCAGCAGCCAACCCGGGGGACAGGGGAGCTCTGGGGCCAACGTCCTGACTTTC.

This clone was observed a single time. The chain carries TRBV6-5 and TRBJ2-1; the match to TRBD1 covers 11 bases. The J segment lost 7 bases and the V segment lost 8 bases, leaving 4 bases of the junction unmatched. The V gene's germline CDR1 is MNHEY and CDR2 SVGAGI. The CDR3 extends over 13 amino acids. In DNA form, the CDR3 reads TGTGCCAGCTGGACAGGGGGCGTTAATGAGCAGTTCTTC. Protein: CASWTGGVNEQFF.

The rearrangement links TRBV14 to TRBJ2-7, with D perhaps TRBD1 or TRBD2 (5 bases each). The CDR3 runs 13 residues. Trimming left V 4 bases short and J 3 bases short, with 10 bases between. Germline CDR1 SGHDN, CDR2 FVKESK. The CDR3 bases are TGTGCCAGCAGCCGGACGGGACGCTACGAGCAGTACTTC. Its protein product is CASSRTGRYEQYF.

V is TRBV5-6 and J is TRBJ2-7; 8 positions match TRBD1. The CDR3 has 14 residues. Germline V gene sequence: CDR1 SGHDT, CDR2 YYEEEE. The J segment lost 3 bases and the V segment lost 3 bases, leaving 5 bases of the junction unmatched. DNA for the CDR3: TGTGCCAGCAGCTGGACAGGGACTCTCTACGAGCAGTACGTC. It codes for CASSWTGTLYEQYV.

The V gene is TRBV3-1 (or the pseudogene TRBV3-2), the J gene TRBJ1-1; 7 bases agree with TRBD1. The CDR3 loop spans 16 amino acids. CDR1 is LGHDT, CDR2 YNNKEL, per germline (reference sequence). With 2 bases clipped from V and 1 base from J, the junction kept 7 bases outside the gene matches. DNA of the CDR3: TGTGCCAGCAGCCAACCACCGGGACAGACGAACACTGAAGCTTTCTTT. The encoded protein is CASSQPPGQTNTEAFF.

A single count supports this clone. The chain joins TRBV19 to TRBJ2-3, with a tentative D call TRBD1 (5 bases). The CDR3 contains 13 residues. Germline lookup yields CDR1 LNHDA and CDR2 SQIVND (reference sequence). V lost 7 bases to trimming and J lost 0 bases, with 8 bases between them. CDR3 amino acids: CASTGPSTDTQYF. Written as DNA, the CDR3 is TGTGCCAGTACAGGGCCTAGCACAGATACGCAGTATTTT.

The rearrangement links TRBV7-8 to TRBJ2-5; D is perhaps TRBD1 (5 bases). V lost 5 bases to trimming and J lost 1 base, with 8 bases between them. Germline CDR1 and CDR2: SGHVS and FQNEAQ. The CDR3 covers 13 residues. The CDR3 region is CASSVTVQETQYF. The CDR3 DNA follows: TGTGCCAGCAGCGTGACAGTCCAAGAGACCCAGTACTTC.

The chain has TRBV2 and TRBJ2-3; tentatively, D is TRBD2 (6 bases). The CDR3 spans 15 residues. The germline CDR1 and CDR2 sequences are SNHLY and FYNNEI. V was pared by 3 bases and J by 4 bases, with 14 bases between. Here the CDR3 reads CASSDFLEGADTQYF. DNA of the CDR3: TGTGCCAGCAGTGATTTTTTGGAGGGTGCAGATACGCAGTATTTT.

The chain recombines TRBV29-1 with TRBJ2-5; the match to TRBD2 covers 8 bases. V gave up 4 bases and J gave up 3 bases; unmatched junction bases: 7. From germline, CDR1 is SQVTM and CDR2 ANQGSEA. The CDR3 is made up of 14 amino acids. The DNA of the CDR3 is TGCAGCGTTGTTCCGGGAGGGCGGGAAGAGACCCAGTACTTC. This translates into CSVVPGGREETQYF.

The V call is TRBV28, the J call TRBJ1-1, with D uncertain. Trimming took 7 bases from V and 0 from J, leaving 3 bases between them. Germline assignment: CDR1 MDHEN and CDR2 SYDVKM. This CDR3 spans 11 amino acids. The DNA for the CDR3 is TGTGCCAGCATCGTGAACACTGAAGCTTTCTTT. Amino acid sequence: CASIVNTEAFF.

The chain combines TRBV11-3 with TRBJ2-2; TRBD2 matches at 12 bases. CDR1 and CDR2 from the germline V gene are SGHNT and YENEEA. V gave up 1 base and J gave up 6 bases; unmatched junction bases: 12. The CDR3 is 19 residues long. The CDR3 sequence is CASSLGTDLAGGPPGELFF. The CDR3 nucleotides read TGTGCCAGCAGCTTAGGAACAGACCTAGCGGGAGGGCCTCCCGGGGAGCTGTTTTTT.